This entry lists 15 T cell receptor beta chains sequenced from one sample in a study of low-dose radiotherapy and immunotherapy resistance in tumors. TRAV- and TRBV-specific primers primed first-strand cDNA, covering alpha and beta chains. With a constant-region primer and a V-primer adapter, TCRs were subjected to 15 to 25 PCR cycles of amplification. TCRdb fed the reads into MiXCR, producing one record per CDR3 protein. There are 45,000 to 75,000 distinct CDR3 sequences in the sample; almost 25% occur only once, and 5.5% to 6% lies in the top ten. Time point defined: before trial treatment. Sequencing used PBMCs, obtained before treatment. The receptors stem from a male donor with prostate cancer.

At least ten counts were recorded for this clonotype. The chain employs TRBV11-2 and TRBJ2-7, with 7 positions matching TRBD1. With V trimmed by 2 bases and J by 1 base, 5 bases remained unmatched. Germline CDR1 is SGHAT and CDR2 is FQNNGV. The CDR3 is 15 residues long. The CDR3 sequence: CASSLLTGLSYEQYF. DNA of the CDR3: TGTGCCAGCAGCTTACTGACAGGGTTGTCCTACGAGCAGTACTTC.

Turning to this clonotype: It is likely a read error: a sequence one base away is far more abundant. The rearrangement joins TRBV14 to TRBJ2-1, with D possibly called TRBD1 or TRBD2 (5 bases each). Trimming removed 0 bases from V and 10 bases from J, with 28 bases in between. CDR1 is SGHDN, CDR2 FVKESK, per germline. This CDR3 region has 19 residues. The CDR3 DNA is TGTGCCAGCAGCCAAGAGTGGGGACGACCGGGAAACACTCTCTGCGAGCAGTTCTTC. Its protein product is CASSQEWGRPGNTLCEQFF.

This chain connects TRBV5-1 to TRBJ2-5; no definite D call. V was pared by 4 bases and J by 2 bases, with 15 bases between. The germline V gene has CDR1 SGHRS and CDR2 YFSETQ. This CDR3 has 15 residues. CDR3 in DNA: TGCGCCAGCAGCACCGAGCCAGGCGCGCAAGAGACCCAGTACTTC. Its translation: CASSTEPGAQETQYF.

This clonotype was seen at least ten times. The rearrangement uses TRBV13 and TRBJ1-1; 7 bases are shared with TRBD1. The CDR3 contains 16 residues. From germline, CDR1 is PRHDT and CDR2 FYEKMQ (reference sequence). Trimming removed 6 bases from V and 2 bases from J; junction bases left unmatched: 12. This CDR3 is CASSEEARGTNTEAFF. The DNA for the CDR3 is TGTGCCAGCAGTGAAGAAGCCAGGGGGACAAACACTGAAGCTTTCTTT. Drawing the rest from reference TRBV13 and TRBJ1-1, the complete variable domain is AAGVIQSPRHLIKEKRETATLKCYPIPRHDTVYWYQQGPGQDPQFLISFYEKMQSDKGSIPDRFSAQQFSDYHSELNMSSLELGDSALYFCASSEEARGTNTEAFFGQGTRLTVV.

At least ten counts were recorded for this clonotype. V gene TRBV28 combines with J gene TRBJ2-1; the D gene is possibly TRBD2 (5 bases). The V and J ends lost 5 bases and 7 bases respectively, with 15 bases between them. This CDR3 contains 14 residues. Germline lookup yields CDR1 MDHEN and CDR2 SYDVKM. The CDR3: CASSTPRWENEQFF. For the CDR3, the DNA is TGTGCCAGCAGTACCCCAAGGTGGGAGAATGAGCAGTTCTTC.

This rearrangement joins TRBV24-1 to TRBJ2-1; D is possibly TRBD2 (7 bases). Germline V gene data show CDR1 as KGHDR and CDR2 as SFDVKD. This CDR3 contains 18 residues. The V gene lost 3 bases and the J gene lost 7 bases, with 24 bases spanning the gap. The chain's CDR3 is CATSDPLTPGGVRNEQFF. The CDR3 DNA reads as TGTGCCACCAGTGATCCTCTTACGCCGGGGGGCGTTCGGAATGAGCAGTTCTTC.

This clonotype was detected many times. The chain links TRBV3-1 to TRBJ2-7; 9 bases line up with TRBD2. CDR3 length equals 15 residues. CDR1 and CDR2 from the germline V gene are LGHDT and YNNKEL (reference sequence). V lost 3 bases to trimming and J lost 0 bases; unmatched junction nucleotides: 3. The CDR3 nucleotides read TGTGCCAGCAGCCAGAGCGGGGGGACCTCCTACGAGCAGTACTTC. This translates into CASSQSGGTSYEQYF.

The sample holds many counts of this clonotype. This chain uses TRBV3-1 with TRBJ2-2, with 7 bases matching TRBD2. CDR3 length equals 17 residues. Germline V gene data show CDR1 as LGHDT and CDR2 as YNNKEL (reference sequence). Losses at the gene ends were 2 bases for V and 4 bases for J; bases not matched to a gene: 10. The CDR3 loop is CASSQRLAQRGTGELFF. CDR3 in DNA: TGTGCCAGCAGCCAAAGACTAGCCCAAAGAGGCACCGGGGAGCTGTTTTTT.

Many counts were recorded for this clonotype. This sequence joins TRBV10-3 and TRBJ2-5, with a weak D call TRBD2 (5 bases). The V gene lost 3 bases and the J gene lost 5 bases, with 13 bases spanning the gap. From germline, CDR1 is ENHRY and CDR2 SYGVKD. There are 14 residues in the CDR3. The DNA of the CDR3 is TGTGCCATCAGTGAACCCGGGATGGGGGAGACCCAGTACTTC. This gives the protein CAISEPGMGETQYF.

This clonotype has a count of ten or more. The chain recombines TRBV5-1 with TRBJ2-5; D tentatively reads TRBD1 or TRBD2 (5 bases each). The CDR3 length is 14 residues. With 5 bases removed from V and 1 base from J, the gap between germline ends came to 12 bases. CDR1 SGHRS and CDR2 YFSETQ come from the germline V gene. The CDR3: CASSAGTAQETQYF. The CDR3 region has the DNA TGCGCCAGCAGTGCCGGGACGGCCCAAGAGACCCAGTACTTC.

This clonotype occurred many times. The chain recombines TRBV3-1 with TRBJ1-1; possible D gene TRBD1, 5 bases. Trimming shortened V by 1 base and J by 5 bases, and 17 bases separated the two germline ends. The CDR3 is made up of 16 amino acids. CDR1 is LGHDT, CDR2 YNNKEL, per germline (reference sequence). CDR3 nucleotide sequence: TGTGCCAGCAGCCAAGGCCCCCCTGGGGGTGGGACTGAAGCTTTCTTT. Protein product: CASSQGPPGGGTEAFF. The variable domain in full, completed from reference TRBV3-1 and TRBJ1-1, reads DTAVSQTPKYLVTQMGNDKSIKCEQNLGHDTMYWYKQDSKKFLKIMFSYNNKELIINETVPNRFSPKSPDKAHLNLHINSLELGDSAVYFCASSQGPPGGGTEAFFGQGTRLTVV.

This clonotype was seen many times. CDR3: CASSERTSGSGEQFF. In nucleotides, the CDR3 is TGCGCCAGCAGTGAGCGGACTAGCGGGAGTGGTGAGCAGTTCTTC. The chain combines TRBV10-1 with TRBJ2-1; 13 positions agree with TRBD2. V lost 2 bases and J lost 9; bases outside the gene matches: 4. The germline CDR1 and CDR2 sequences are WNHNN and SYGVQD (reference sequence). This CDR3 is built from 15 residues.

This clonotype was detected ten times or more. The rearrangement uses TRBV27 and TRBJ2-5; D is uncertain. The CDR3 totals 11 residues. Trimming took 8 bases from V and 5 from J, leaving 9 bases between them. Per germline, CDR1 MNHEY and CDR2 SMNVEV (reference sequence). CDR3 in DNA: TGTGCCAGCCCTATGGTGGAGACCCAGTACTTC. Protein product: CASPMVETQYF.

This clonotype came up a few times. This chain links TRBV9 with TRBJ2-3; TRBD2 agrees at 8 bases. The CDR3 covers 17 residues. Germline CDR1 SGDLS, CDR2 YYNGEE. The J segment lost 2 bases and the V segment lost 2 bases, leaving 10 bases of the junction unmatched. The CDR3 reads CASSVTGTRRNTDTQYF. CDR3 nucleotides: TGTGCCAGCAGCGTCACCGGGACTAGACGAAACACAGATACGCAGTATTTT.

This clonotype was seen at least ten times. The CDR3 DNA follows: TGTGCCAGCAGTGCTGACCGGGTCGGGGAGACCCAGTACTTC. As protein: CASSADRVGETQYF. The chain uses TRBV6-1 and TRBJ2-5; D gene unclear. This CDR3 has 14 amino acids. The ends were cut back, 4 bases at V and 5 bases at J, with 14 bases in the middle. Germline CDR1 MNHNS, CDR2 SASEGT.